Presented here are 28 T cell receptor beta chains from one specimen sequenced in a study of cytomegalovirus exposure and HLA in healthy donors. The study ran its PCR with 60 Vbeta and 13 Jbeta primers. Data came from immunoSEQ multiplex PCR; TCRdb stores just in-frame clones and leaves some out. The sample includes some 120,000 clones, more than 65% seen only once; the top ten take about 0.92%. Sequencing used PBMCs. The receptors stem from a young woman in good health and CMV-seronegative.

This chain connects TRBV9 to TRBJ1-2; TRBD1 agrees at 9 bases. CDR3 length: 16 amino acids. Trimming cost V 4 bases and J 6 bases; bases outside gene matches: 13. CDR1 SGDLS and CDR2 YYNGEE come from the germline V gene. The CDR3 spells CASSRTGEGLFNGYTF. The CDR3 DNA reads TGTGCCAGCAGCCGGACAGGGGAGGGCCTTTTCAATGGCTACACCTTC. The full variable domain, rest sourced from reference TRBV9 and TRBJ1-2, is DSGVTQTPKHLITATGQRVTLRCSPRSGDLSVYWYQQSLDQGLQFLIQYYNGEERAKGNILERFSAQQFPDLHSELNLSSLELGDSALYFCASSRTGEGLFNGYTFGSGTRLTVV.

This chain joins TRBV30 and TRBJ1-5, with a tentative D call TRBD1 (6 bases). The CDR3 runs 15 residues. Germline V CDR1 and CDR2: GTSNPN, SVGIG (reference sequence). Trimming took off 0 bases at V and 6 bases at J, with 15 bases between the two ends. This CDR3 is CAWSVLGGAGQPQHF. Here the CDR3 DNA reads TGTGCCTGGAGTGTATTGGGGGGGGCAGGTCAGCCCCAGCATTTT.

The chain links TRBV6-5 to TRBJ1-4; D is uncertain. Trimming took 6 bases from V and 5 from J, leaving 10 bases between them. Looked up from germline, CDR1 is MNHEY and CDR2 is SVGAGI. This CDR3 region has 13 residues. Written as DNA, the CDR3 is TGTGCCAGCAGCCTAACGATAAATGAAAAACTGTTTTTT. This translates into CASSLTINEKLFF.

This chain uses TRBV18 with TRBJ2-7, with 8 bases lining up with TRBD2. The CDR3 has 14 amino acids. V lost 3 bases, J lost 7 bases, and 8 bases stayed unmatched. Germline V gene data show CDR1 as KGHSH and CDR2 as LQKENI. DNA for the CDR3: TGTGCCAGCTCACCTCCCGGGAGGGGTCGGGAGCAGTACTTC. This translates into CASSPPGRGREQYF.

The rearrangement links TRBV29-1 to TRBJ1-4; 9 bases fit TRBD1. The CDR3 runs 14 residues. J lost 7 bases, V lost 5 bases, and 8 bases had no gene match. Per germline, CDR1 SQVTM and CDR2 ANQGSEA. The CDR3 nucleotides read TGCAGCGTTCAACAGGGGGCGGGAGGTGAAAAACTGTTTTTT. Amino acid sequence: CSVQQGAGGEKLFF.

The chain employs TRBV27 and TRBJ2-2; D uncertain. Trimming removed 3 bases from V and 0 bases from J, with 14 bases in between. The germline gives CDR1 MNHEY, CDR2 SMNVEV (reference sequence). The CDR3 length is 17 residues. Here the CDR3 DNA reads TGTGCCAGCAGTTTCTCCCTGAGGCCCCCGAACACCGGGGAGCTGTTTTTT. This codes for CASSFSLRPPNTGELFF.

This sequence joins TRBV5-1 and TRBJ2-3, with D possibly being TRBD1 (5 bases). The CDR3 sequence is 15 residues long. V was pared by 0 bases and J by 0 bases, with 8 bases between. Germline V gives CDR1 SGHRS, CDR2 YFSETQ. CDR3: CASSLVAGSTDTQYF. CDR3 in DNA: TGCGCCAGCAGCTTGGTTGCAGGGAGCACAGATACGCAGTATTTT. Looking up the rest from reference TRBV5-1 and TRBJ2-3 gives the full variable domain: KAGVTQTPRYLIKTRGQQVTLSCSPISGHRSVSWYQQTPGQGLQFLFEYFSETQRNKGNFPGRFSGRQFSNSRSEMNVSTLELGDSALYLCASSLVAGSTDTQYFGPGTRLTVL.

This clone occurred once. The gene calls are TRBV10-3 and TRBJ1-5; D is uncertain. V lost 4 bases to trimming and J lost 5 bases, with 9 bases between them. CDR1 is ENHRY and CDR2 is SYGVKD in the germline V gene. The CDR3 totals 13 residues. CDR3 nucleotides: TGTGCCATCAGTGGTGGGCCCCATCAGCCCCAGCATTTT. As protein: CAISGGPHQPQHF.

J is TRBJ2-3 and V is TRBV4-2; D is perhaps TRBD2 (6 bases). This CDR3 has 16 residues. V was cut by 4 bases and J by 0 bases, with 14 bases left in between. Germline CDR1 and CDR2: LGHNA and YNFKEQ. The CDR3 spells CASSPNPSGSTDTQYF. The CDR3 nucleotides read TGTGCCAGCAGCCCTAACCCCAGCGGGAGCACAGATACGCAGTATTTT.

A few counts support this clone. The chain employs TRBV11-2 and TRBJ2-4, with 10 bases identical to TRBD1. Germline V CDR1 and CDR2: SGHAT, FQNNGV. V was pared by 1 base and J by 0 bases, with 9 bases of the junction left unmatched. The CDR3 is made up of 19 amino acids. CDR3 loop: CASSLGDLRTGGAKNIQYF. The CDR3 coding sequence is TGTGCCAGCAGCTTAGGTGACCTCCGGACAGGGGGAGCCAAAAACATTCAGTACTTC.

This clone was counted only a few times. The chain carries TRBV12-5 and TRBJ2-1; 16 nucleotides align to TRBD2. The CDR3 length is 23 residues. V dropped 4 bases and J dropped 5; count of bases not matched to a gene: 23. The germline CDR1 and CDR2 sequences are LGHNT and FRNRAP. CDR3 sequence: CASGWRDVLPGLAGGPSHNEQFF. As DNA, the CDR3 is TGTGCTAGTGGTTGGCGGGACGTACTCCCGGGACTAGCGGGAGGGCCCTCTCACAATGAGCAGTTCTTC.

This chain links TRBV5-6 with TRBJ2-7, with D unclear. The V gene lost 2 bases and the J gene lost 0 bases, with 3 bases spanning the gap. From germline, CDR1 is SGHDT and CDR2 YYEEEE. The CDR3 sequence is 12 residues long. The CDR3 nucleotides read TGTGCCAGCAGCTTCAGCTCCTACGAGCAGTACTTC. Translation: CASSFSSYEQYF.

V gene TRBV7-9 combines with J gene TRBJ2-2; maybe TRBD2 (6 bases). CDR3 length: 18 residues. V was pared by 7 bases and J by 5 bases, with 26 bases between. CDR1 is SEHNR, CDR2 FQNEAQ, per germline (reference sequence). CDR3 DNA: TGTGCCAGCAAAATTTCGGTTGGCGGGATCCGTTTTACCGGGGAGCTGTTTTTT. Translation: CASKISVGGIRFTGELFF.

This clone was found a few times. V gene TRBV4-2 combines with J gene TRBJ1-3; the D is unclear. Per the germline V gene, CDR1 is LGHNA and CDR2 is YNFKEQ. V was shortened by 1 base and J by 0 bases, with 4 bases between the two germline ends. There are 14 residues in the CDR3. The DNA for the CDR3 is TGTGCCAGCAGCCAAGCAGGCTCTGGAAACACCATATATTTT. Its protein product is CASSQAGSGNTIYF.

The chain combines TRBV4-2 with TRBJ2-7; perhaps TRBD2 as D (7 bases). The CDR3 has 15 residues. Germline V gives CDR1 LGHNA, CDR2 YNFKEQ. Between the trimmed V and J ends, which lost 3 bases and 4 bases, there was a span of 16 bases. This CDR3 is CASSHGRGGEYEQYF. In nucleotides, the CDR3 is TGTGCCAGCAGCCATGGCAGGGGAGGGGAGTACGAGCAGTACTTC.

The rearrangement joins TRBV5-6 to TRBJ1-2; no reliable D call. V was shortened by 1 base and J by 4 bases, with 5 bases between the two germline ends. The V gene's germline CDR1 is SGHDT and CDR2 YYEEEE. The CDR3 loop spans 12 amino acids. CDR3 amino acids: CASSLSSYGYTF. DNA of the CDR3: TGTGCCAGCAGCTTGTCTAGCTATGGCTACACCTTC.

Details on this clone: Other DNA sequences from this sample encode an identical CDR3 as well. The chain links TRBV6-4 to TRBJ1-1; D possibly corresponds to TRBD1 (6 bases). This CDR3 is 13 amino acids long. The germline V gene encodes CDR1 MRHNA and CDR2 SNTAGT. V gave up 4 bases and J gave up 4 bases, with 10 bases separating them. The CDR3 nucleotides read TGTGCCAGCAGTGTGCAAGGGGGCACTGAAGCTTTCTTT. Protein sequence: CASSVQGGTEAFF.

The rearrangement uses TRBV5-6 and TRBJ2-7; D might be TRBD2 (6 bases). Per the germline V gene, CDR1 is SGHDT and CDR2 is YYEEEE. The CDR3 is made up of 15 amino acids. Between the trimmed V and J ends, which lost 2 bases and 0 bases, there was a span of 12 bases. CDR3 amino acids: CASSFRDWGSYEQYF. CDR3 nucleotides: TGTGCCAGCAGCTTCCGGGACTGGGGCTCCTACGAGCAGTACTTC.

The chain carries TRBV6-7 and TRBJ2-7; 8 nucleotides line up with TRBD1. Being an ORF, TRBV6-7 has a function that is uncertain. V dropped 7 bases and J dropped 5; count of bases not matched to a gene: 10. The CDR3 sequence is 14 residues long. The CDR3 nucleotides are TGTGCCAGCACCCCAGACAGGGGAAAGAACGAGCAGTACTTC. Its translation: CASTPDRGKNEQYF.

This chain joins TRBV7-9 and TRBJ1-5, with a weak D call TRBD1 (5 bases). Germline CDR1 and CDR2: SEHNR and FQNEAQ (reference sequence). Deletions cut 1 base from V and 3 bases from J, with 22 bases between. There are 19 residues in the CDR3. The CDR3 loop is CASSLGTFQGEGFNQPQHF. The CDR3 nucleotides are TGTGCCAGCAGCTTAGGTACCTTCCAGGGTGAAGGGTTCAATCAGCCCCAGCATTTT.

The genes are TRBV28 and TRBJ1-2; D remains unclear. The CDR3 consists of 11 residues. In germline, CDR1 is MDHEN, CDR2 SYDVKM. Deletions cut 8 bases from V and 5 bases from J, with 9 bases between. The CDR3 loop is CASGPRYGYTF. CDR3 bases: TGTGCCAGCGGCCCGAGGTATGGCTACACCTTC.

The CDR3 spells CASSSDSYSNYGYTF. The CDR3 DNA reads as TGTGCCAGCAGTTCTGACAGCTACTCTAACTATGGCTACACCTTC. This chain joins TRBV28 and TRBJ1-2; a possible D gene is TRBD1 (5 bases). This CDR3 comprises 15 residues. V lost 4 bases, J lost 0 bases, and 12 bases lay in between. Per the germline V gene, CDR1 is MDHEN and CDR2 is SYDVKM.

This chain uses TRBV10-3 with TRBJ2-3; 10 bases align to TRBD2. The V segment lost 6 bases and the J segment 0 bases; nucleotides outside the gene matches: 6. This CDR3 contains 16 residues. The V gene's germline CDR1 is ENHRY and CDR2 SYGVKD. The CDR3 spells CAIRERGGKSTDTQYF. CDR3 sequence (DNA): TGTGCCATCAGGGAGCGGGGGGGAAAAAGCACAGATACGCAGTATTTT.

The chain joins TRBV27 to TRBJ1-4, with D perhaps TRBD1 (5 bases). CDR1 and CDR2 (germline): MNHEY, SMNVEV (reference sequence). V gave up 6 bases and J gave up 5 bases, with 10 bases separating them. The length of the CDR3 is 13 residues. Here the CDR3 DNA reads TGTGCCAGCAGCTTTTCAGGGAATGAAAAACTGTTTTTT. This sequence encodes CASSFSGNEKLFF. Supplemented by reference TRBV27 and TRBJ1-4, the full variable domain reads EAQVTQNPRYLITVTGKKLTVTCSQNMNHEYMSWYRQDPGLGLRQIYYSMNVEVTDKGDVPEGYKVSRKEKRNFPLILESPSPNQTSLYFCASSFSGNEKLFFGSGTQLSVL.

The chain uses TRBV7-9 and TRBJ1-1, with D unresolved. The CDR3 spans 16 residues. Germline CDR1 and CDR2: SEHNR and FQNEAQ (reference sequence). Trimming took 5 bases from V and 1 from J, leaving 17 bases between them. CDR3 loop: CASSGRKGLTNTEAFF. The CDR3 coding sequence is TGTGCCAGCAGCGGTAGGAAAGGACTAACGAACACTGAAGCTTTCTTT.

The chain couples TRBV4-3 to TRBJ1-4; perhaps TRBD1 as D (6 bases). Trimming took off 4 bases at V and 8 bases at J, with 11 bases between the two ends. Germline CDR1 and CDR2: LGHNA and YSLEER. The CDR3 spans 13 residues. The CDR3 DNA follows: TGCGCCAGCAGCCCCGCTAGGGGGGAAAAACTGTTTTTT. Translating gives CASSPARGEKLFF.

The CDR3 coding sequence is TGTGCCAGTAGCTCAGGAGGTTATGGCTACACCTTC. Translation: CASSSGGYGYTF. The chain combines TRBV19 with TRBJ1-2; D remains unclear. From germline, CDR1 is LNHDA and CDR2 SQIVND (reference sequence). V dropped 6 bases and J dropped 5 bases, with 10 bases sitting between them. There are 12 residues in the CDR3.

The V and J genes are TRBV6-6 and TRBJ1-5; a weak D match, TRBD1 (6 bases). The CDR3 extends over 12 amino acids. V lost 8 bases, J lost 7 bases, and 12 bases lay in between. CDR1 is MNHNY, CDR2 SVGAGI, per germline (reference sequence). Written as DNA, the CDR3 is TGTGCCAGCCAACAGGGAATCCAGCCCCAGCATTTT. This codes for CASQQGIQPQHF.